The clone carrying this TCR beta chain was picked up a small number of times. These data belong to a study of T-cell memory formation after mild COVID-19. Across the whole study: For the most part, TCR clusters were specific to one donor.

TCRdb used MiXCR to reprocess the 5' RACE reads, holding one entry per CDR3 protein. Of under 300,000 distinct CDR3 sequences in the sample, 16% were seen once. Germline CDR1 reads MNHNY; CDR2 reads SVGAGI (reference sequence). V lost 2 bases and J lost 6, with 17 bases in between. CDR3 length: 16 residues. The receptor was isolated from a man aged 18 to 29 who had mild COVID-19 (a few samples of this study predate the infection). Cell type and time point are not known. Sequencing was carried out using PBMCs or a T cell subset sorted from them (not recorded which). The chain combines TRBV6-6 with TRBJ2-1, with D uncertain. Here the CDR3 DNA reads TGTGCCAGCAGTTACGTAGGCGGATCCCGCCTCAATGAGCAGTTCTTC. It yields the protein CASSYVGGSRLNEQFF.